The 16 T cell receptor beta chains in this list originate from one sample, sequenced in a study of blood T cells in healthy people across ages. A second PCR of roughly 6 to 12 cycles used a sample-barcoded 5' primer and a J-beta primer mix. Each CDR3 protein is one row after TCRdb ran MiXCR on the 5' RACE reads. Among hundreds of thousands of distinct CDR3 sequences listed, roughly 34% were seen once. The sequencing input was blood. The receptor source for this set is a man between 18 and 29 years old in good health.

Comments on this clonotype: This may be a read error, as it is one base from a much larger clone. The chain joins TRBV12-3 or TRBV12-4 to TRBJ2-5, with TRBD2 as a possible D gene (6 bases). CDR3 size: 14 residues. DNA for the CDR3: TGTGCCGGCAGTTTTTATGGGGGGCAAGAGACCCAGTACTTC. This translates into CAGSFYGGQETQYF.

This clonotype came up a few times. V and J are TRBV4-1 and TRBJ1-4; no firm D call. CDR1 is MGHRA and CDR2 is YSYEKL in the germline V gene. V lost 1 base to trimming and J lost 7 bases, with 10 bases between them. The CDR3 totals 14 residues. CDR3 nucleotides: TGCGCCAGCAGCCAAGTTCTAAGGATTGAAAAACTGTTTTTT. This gives the protein CASSQVLRIEKLFF.

This sequence joins TRBV20-1 and TRBJ2-2; D is tentatively TRBD1 or TRBD2 (5 bases each). V lost 0 bases to trimming and J lost 9 bases, with 14 bases between them. Germline V gene data show CDR1 as DFQATT and CDR2 as SNEGSKA (reference sequence). The CDR3 is 14 amino acids. The CDR3 loop is CSARDKSGGRELFF. CDR3 nucleotide sequence: TGCAGTGCTAGAGATAAGAGTGGGGGACGGGAGCTGTTTTTT.

The rearrangement joins TRBV19 to TRBJ1-6; 7 bases map to TRBD1. Germline CDR1 and CDR2: LNHDA and SQIVND (reference sequence). CDR3 length equals 15 residues. V dropped 4 bases and J dropped 6; count of bases not matched to a gene: 6. For the CDR3, the DNA is TGTGCCAGTAGTACCTCGGCAGGGGGTAATTCACCCCTCCACTTT. Its protein product is CASSTSAGGNSPLHF.

The CDR3 region has the DNA TGTGCCAGCAGGGAATCTAGCAGCTCCTACAATGAGCAGTACTTC. This encodes CASRESSSSYNEQYF. The chain recombines TRBV2 with TRBJ2-1; the D gene is possibly TRBD2 (5 bases). TRBJ2-7 explains the end of the DNA better; the J call may be wrong. The CDR3 has 15 residues. CDR1 and CDR2 (germline): SNHLY, FYNNEI.

This clonotype came up a few times. The chain employs TRBV7-9 and TRBJ1-1; maybe TRBD1 (6 bases). Germline CDR1 and CDR2: SEHNR and FQNEAQ (reference sequence). V was clipped by 5 bases and J by 3 bases, with 13 bases between them. The CDR3 contains 14 residues. The DNA of the CDR3 is TGTGCCAGCAGCCCGGGACATACTCACACTGAAGCTTTCTTT. It yields the protein CASSPGHTHTEAFF.

This sequence joins TRBV7-2 and TRBJ1-2, with 7 nucleotides matching TRBD1. Trimming took 1 base from V and 4 from J; bases not matched to a gene: 6. Germline V gene sequence: CDR1 SGHTA, CDR2 FQGNSA. The CDR3 covers 15 residues. CDR3 protein: CASSLDRGQVYGYTF. CDR3 DNA: TGTGCCAGCAGCTTAGATCGCGGACAGGTCTATGGCTACACCTTC.

CDR3: CASKVGGRPYNSPLHF. The CDR3 nucleotides are TGTGCCAGCAAAGTCGGTGGGCGGCCCTATAATTCACCCCTCCACTTT. This chain joins TRBV5-5 and TRBJ1-6; D gene ambiguous. V dropped 6 bases and J dropped 2 bases, with 15 bases sitting between them. Germline CDR1 reads SGHKS; CDR2 reads YYEKEE (reference sequence). The CDR3 sequence is 16 residues long.

This chain joins TRBV4-2 and TRBJ1-2; 8 nucleotides agree with TRBD1. V was pared by 0 bases and J by 4 bases, with 4 bases of the junction left unmatched. This CDR3 region has 15 residues. Germline CDR1 LGHNA, CDR2 YNFKEQ. In DNA, the CDR3 is TGTGCCAGCAGCCAAGAGGGACAGGCGACCTATGGCTACACCTTC. This codes for CASSQEGQATYGYTF.

This clonotype was picked up many times. The chain joins TRBV15 to TRBJ2-1; no firm D call. V was shortened by 0 bases and J by 6 bases, with 12 bases between the two germline ends. Germline V gene data show CDR1 as LNHNV and CDR2 as YYDKDF (reference sequence). There are 15 residues in the CDR3. The chain's CDR3 is CATSRDRPSANEQFF. The CDR3, as DNA: TGTGCCACCAGCAGAGATCGCCCCTCCGCCAATGAGCAGTTCTTC.

The table lists this clonotype with a few counts. The J gene is TRBJ1-4, the V gene TRBV6-6; D might be TRBD1 (6 bases). V was shortened by 5 bases and J by 8 bases, with 12 bases between the two germline ends. Germline V gene data show CDR1 as MNHNY and CDR2 as SVGAGI (reference sequence). The CDR3 loop spans 13 amino acids. The CDR3 nucleotides read TGTGCCAGCAGTACAACAACAGGGGAAAAACTGTTTTTT. Protein product: CASSTTTGEKLFF.

This clonotype was observed a few times. V and J are TRBV7-2 and TRBJ2-7; 10 nucleotides match TRBD1. J gave up 3 bases and V 4 bases, and 6 bases lay outside the gene matches. In germline, CDR1 is SGHTA, CDR2 FQGNSA. CDR3 length: 15 amino acids. The CDR3 nucleotides read TGTGCCAGCAGCTCCCCGACAGGGGGCTACTACGAGCAGTACTTC. This codes for CASSSPTGGYYEQYF.

The V gene is TRBV3-1, the J gene TRBJ1-2; D is ambiguous. There are 14 residues in the CDR3. Trimming left V 4 bases short and J 4 bases short, with 13 bases between. The germline gives CDR1 LGHDT, CDR2 YNNKEL (reference sequence). DNA of the CDR3: TGTGCCAGCAGCCCCCGACAAGAGCCCTATGGCTACACCTTC. Translated: CASSPRQEPYGYTF. Filled out from reference TRBV3-1 and TRBJ1-2, the complete variable domain reads DTAVSQTPKYLVTQMGNDKSIKCEQNLGHDTMYWYKQDSKKFLKIMFSYNNKELIINETVPNRFSPKSPDKAHLNLHINSLELGDSAVYFCASSPRQEPYGYTFGSGTRLTVV.

A remark on this clonotype: One end of the junction does not line up with germline, which may come from a read error. The gene calls are TRBV20-1 and TRBJ1-1, with 8 positions matching TRBD1. This CDR3 comprises 14 residues. CDR1 is DFQATT and CDR2 is SNEGSKA in the germline V gene (reference sequence). CDR3 nucleotides: TGCAGTGCTAGGCAGGGGGCAGAGAACACTGAGGCTTTCTTT. This translates into CSARQGAENTEAFF.

This chain links TRBV7-2 with TRBJ2-4; 7 bases fit TRBD2. The assigned J gene may be wrong: the sequence end matches TRBJ2-5 better. The CDR3 extends over 15 amino acids. Germline CDR1 and CDR2: SGHTA and FQGNSA. The CDR3 loop reads CASSPNLAEGETQYF. CDR3 in DNA: TGTGCCAGCAGCCCAAACCTAGCGGAGGGAGAGACCCAGTACTTC.

Regarding this clonotype: Possible read error: a much larger clone is one base away. CDR3 sequence: CASSAGRTYEQYF. Here the CDR3 DNA reads TGTGCCAGCAGTGCGGGACGGACCTACGAGCAGTACTTC. The chain combines TRBV6-2 or TRBV6-3 with TRBJ2-7, with D perhaps TRBD2 (6 bases). CDR1 MNHEY and CDR2 SVGEGT come from the germline V gene. Trimming removed 5 bases at V and 2 bases at J, with 10 bases between. CDR3 length equals 13 residues.